Below, 14 T cell receptor beta chains from the same sample are listed, as sequenced in a study of blood T cells in healthy people across ages (dated by TCRdb to 2013 to 2016). Libraries were prepared through 5' RACE. Instrument on record: Illumina HiSeq 2500. A second PCR of roughly 7 to 11 cycles was performed with a sample-barcoded 5' primer and a J-beta primer mix. In-frame beta chains were kept once TCRdb had trimmed the public reads at Q25 with fastp and called clones with MiXCR. Records with the same CDR3 protein are collapsed into one entry carrying the most frequent genes and DNA. Counted in this sample were roughly 1.5 million distinct CDR3 sequences; about 42% of them appeared once. In total, the top ten clones hold 4% of the sample. What was sequenced was blood. The receptors derive from a young woman in good health.

V usage is TRBV27 and J usage is TRBJ2-1; D may match TRBD1 or TRBD2 (5 bases each). This CDR3 has 14 amino acids. Trimming pared 6 bases from V and 3 bases from J, leaving 12 bases between. The germline CDR1 and CDR2 sequences are MNHEY and SMNVEV (reference sequence). The CDR3 DNA reads TGTGCCAGCAGGAGGGACCAGCTCTACAATGAGCAGTTCTTC. Translating gives CASRRDQLYNEQFF.

The genes are TRBV27 and TRBJ2-1, with TRBD2 identical over 7 bases. The CDR3 length is 15 residues. V was clipped by 1 base and J by 9 bases; unmatched bases: 9. CDR1 and CDR2 (germline): MNHEY, SMNVEV (reference sequence). CDR3 DNA: TGTGCCAGCAGTTTATGGGGCGGGAGAAAGGGTGAGCAGTTCTTC. This translates into CASSLWGGRKGEQFF.

In the case of this clonotype: The junction departs from the called germline gene at one end, perhaps through a read error. The chain has TRBV30 and TRBJ2-7; 7 bases align to TRBD1. Germline V CDR1 and CDR2: GTSNPN, SVGIG (reference sequence). CDR3 length equals 14 residues. The CDR3, as DNA: TGTGCCAGGAGTGGGCAGGGGGTAGCCTACGAGCAGTACTTC. Amino acid sequence: CARSGQGVAYEQYF.

The table lists this clonotype with a few counts. The chain carries TRBV20-1 and TRBJ2-7; D is undetermined. The CDR3 loop spans 10 amino acids. Trimming took off 4 bases at V and 9 bases at J, with 10 bases between the two ends. The germline gives CDR1 DFQATT, CDR2 SNEGSKA (reference sequence). Here the CDR3 reads CSAKEERQYF. In DNA, the CDR3 is TGCAGTGCTAAAGAAGAGAGGCAGTACTTC.

The chain carries TRBV11-3 and TRBJ2-4; no firm D call. CDR1 is SGHNT, CDR2 YENEEA, per germline. This CDR3 has 15 amino acids. The germline V and J ends were trimmed by 2 bases and 7 bases, with 15 bases remaining between them. CDR3: CASSLNHGSKNIQYF. Here the CDR3 DNA reads TGTGCCAGCAGCTTAAACCACGGATCAAAGAACATTCAGTACTTC.

V is TRBV20-1 and J is TRBJ2-1; D is uncertain. Germline V gene sequence: CDR1 DFQATT, CDR2 SNEGSKA (reference sequence). V gave up 0 bases and J gave up 7 bases, with 16 bases separating them. This CDR3 spans 15 amino acids. CDR3 sequence: CSARDPGLDKNEQFF. The DNA of the CDR3 is TGCAGTGCTAGAGACCCGGGCCTAGATAAGAATGAGCAGTTCTTC.

The table lists this clonotype with a few counts. The rearrangement joins TRBV6-5 to TRBJ2-5; TRBD2 might be the D (5 bases). V was shortened by 0 bases and J by 1 base, with 15 bases between the two germline ends. From germline, CDR1 is MNHEY and CDR2 SVGAGI. The CDR3 loop spans 17 amino acids. CDR3 sequence (DNA): TGTGCCAGCAGTTACTCGAGACCGTATGCGGGCCAAGAGACCCAGTACTTC. It encodes CASSYSRPYAGQETQYF.

V usage is TRBV12-3 or TRBV12-4 and J usage is TRBJ2-1; D not resolved. The V and J ends lost 8 bases and 6 bases respectively, with 14 bases between them. The CDR3 runs to 13 residues. CDR3 coding DNA: TGTGCCAGCTGGACCCCATCCGGCAATGAGCAGTTCTTC. Protein product: CASWTPSGNEQFF.

V usage is TRBV25-1 and J usage is TRBJ2-1, with TRBD2 matching over 9 bases. The CDR3 has 15 residues. V gave up 3 bases and J gave up 7 bases; unmatched junction bases: 7. CDR1 is MGHDK, CDR2 SYGVNS, per germline. In DNA form, the CDR3 reads TGTGCCAGCAGTGATCCTAGCGGGGACCCTAATGAGCAGTTCTTC. It codes for CASSDPSGDPNEQFF.

V gene TRBV6-2 or TRBV6-3 combines with J gene TRBJ2-7; perhaps TRBD2 as D (5 bases). Germline CDR1 MNHEY, CDR2 SVGEGT. The CDR3 length is 17 residues. Trimming left V 6 bases short and J 7 bases short, with 28 bases between. The CDR3 protein is CASRGLAGETNYNEQYF. CDR3 coding DNA: TGTGCCAGCAGAGGTCTGGCAGGAGAGACTAACTACAATGAGCAGTACTTC.

V usage is TRBV2 and J usage is TRBJ1-5; tentatively, D is TRBD1 (6 bases). This CDR3 is built from 16 residues. Per germline, CDR1 SNHLY and CDR2 FYNNEI. V dropped 2 bases and J dropped 0 bases, with 11 bases sitting between them. This CDR3 reads CASSERGQYSNQPQHF. In DNA, the CDR3 is TGTGCCAGCAGTGAACGAGGACAGTATAGCAATCAGCCCCAGCATTTT.

The chain couples TRBV18 to TRBJ2-1; 8 nucleotides align to TRBD1. The CDR3 consists of 14 residues. The V gene's germline CDR1 is KGHSH and CDR2 LQKENI. V lost 4 bases and J lost 8; bases outside the gene matches: 7. For the CDR3, the DNA is TGTGCCAGCTCACTAAGACAGGGGAGGCATGAGCAGTTCTTC. Residues: CASSLRQGRHEQFF.

This chain joins TRBV20-1 and TRBJ1-1; TRBD1 matches 7 bases. This CDR3 is 14 amino acids long. Trimming removed 3 bases from V and 1 base from J; junction bases left unmatched: 5. Germline V gene data show CDR1 as DFQATT and CDR2 as SNEGSKA (reference sequence). The CDR3: CSASYRGGNTEAFF. The CDR3 region has the DNA TGCAGTGCTAGCTACAGGGGAGGGAACACTGAAGCTTTCTTT.

This clonotype appeared once. V usage is TRBV7-2 and J usage is TRBJ1-2; maybe TRBD1 (6 bases). The CDR3 runs 15 residues. Trimming pared 3 bases from V and 3 bases from J, leaving 14 bases between. CDR1 is SGHTA and CDR2 is FQGNSA in the germline V gene. The CDR3 region is CASSFLTGLDYGYTF. The CDR3 coding sequence is TGTGCCAGCAGCTTCCTTACAGGGCTAGACTATGGCTACACCTTC.